This T cell receptor (beta chain) derives from a study of chemoradiotherapy in HPV16-positive cancers. V dropped 0 bases and J dropped 3 bases, with 9 bases sitting between them. Germline CDR1 and CDR2: SGHDT and YYEEEE. This CDR3 is 14 amino acids long. Libraries were prepared by immunoSEQ multiplex PCR; TCRdb keeps only in-frame clonotypes and omits some of them. The data contain 6,500 to 10,000 clones, around 82% of them seen just once; the ten biggest clones take up roughly 2%. As for this clone: Antigen unknown.

Overall study results and limits: Better recurrence-free survival went with HPV-responsive T-cell expansion in HPV16-positive patients.

The chain has TRBV5-6 and TRBJ2-5, with unresolved D. This receptor was taken from a human donor with HPV-associated anogenital cancer. Sampling was performed from a patient who underwent chemoradiotherapy. CDR3 sequence: CASSLGSREETQYF. The CDR3 DNA reads as TGTGCCAGCAGCTTGGGGTCTCGGGAAGAGACCCAGTACTTC. Using reference TRBV5-6 and TRBJ2-5 for the parts outside the CDR3, the full variable domain is DAGVTQSPTHLIKTRGQQVTLRCSPKSGHDTVSWYQQALGQGPQFIFQYYEEEERQRGNFPDRFSGHQFPNYSSELNVNALLLGDSALYLCASSLGSREETQYFGPGTRLLVL.